This T cell receptor beta chain was obtained from a study of CD8 T cells in ankylosing spondylitis. Broader study findings: Characteristic, it appeared, of ankylosing spondylitis blood was a TCR beta motif of eight highly homologous variants.

TCRdb used MiXCR to reprocess the 5' RACE reads, holding one entry per CDR3 protein. The profile shows 250,000 to 350,000 distinct CDR3 sequences, roughly 20% of them singletons. This clonotype was counted ten times or more. The antigen remains unidentified. Losses at the gene ends were 2 bases for V and 9 bases for J; bases not matched to a gene: 1. Germline CDR1 and CDR2: SQVTM and ANQGSEA. The CDR3 sequence is 11 residues long. The sample was blood, either unsorted or a sorted T cell fraction (not recorded which). This clonotype was sampled from a male donor with ankylosing spondylitis or in good health (not recorded which). The rearrangement joins TRBV29-1 to TRBJ2-4, with 7 positions matching TRBD2. The CDR3 sequence is CSVEWGGIQYF. The CDR3 coding sequence is TGCAGCGTTGAATGGGGGGGCATTCAGTACTTC.